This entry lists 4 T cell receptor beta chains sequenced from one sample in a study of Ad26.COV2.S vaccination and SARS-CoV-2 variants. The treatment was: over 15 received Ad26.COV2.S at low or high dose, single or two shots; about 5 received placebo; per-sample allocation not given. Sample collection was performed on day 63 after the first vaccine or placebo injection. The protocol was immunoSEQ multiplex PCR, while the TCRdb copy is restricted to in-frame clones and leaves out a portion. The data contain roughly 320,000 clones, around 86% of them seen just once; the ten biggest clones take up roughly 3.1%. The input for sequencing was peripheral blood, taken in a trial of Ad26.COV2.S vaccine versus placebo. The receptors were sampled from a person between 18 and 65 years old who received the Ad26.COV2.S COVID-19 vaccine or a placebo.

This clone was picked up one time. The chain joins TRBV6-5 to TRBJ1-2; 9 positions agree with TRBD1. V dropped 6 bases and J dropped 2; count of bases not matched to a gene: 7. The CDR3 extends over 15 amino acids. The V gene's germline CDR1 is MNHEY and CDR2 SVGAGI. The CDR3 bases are TGTGCCAGCAGCCGAGGCGGGACAGGGAACTATGGCTACACCTTC. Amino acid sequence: CASSRGGTGNYGYTF.

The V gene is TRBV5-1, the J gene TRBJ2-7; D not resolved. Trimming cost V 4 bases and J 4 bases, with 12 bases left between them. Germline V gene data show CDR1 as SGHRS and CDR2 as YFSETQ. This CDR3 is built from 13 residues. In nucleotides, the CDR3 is TGCGCCAGCAGCCAGCATTTGGATTACGAGCAGTACTTC. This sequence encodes CASSQHLDYEQYF.

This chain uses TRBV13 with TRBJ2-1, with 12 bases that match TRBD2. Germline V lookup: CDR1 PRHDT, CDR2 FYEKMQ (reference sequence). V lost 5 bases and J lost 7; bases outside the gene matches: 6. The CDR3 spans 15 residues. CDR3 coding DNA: TGTGCCAGCAGCGCCCTAGCGGGGGGGGTTAATGAGCAGTTCTTC. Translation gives CASSALAGGVNEQFF.

CDR3 amino acids: CAWTNLSPGRNGELFF. The CDR3 bases are TGTGCCTGGACGAACCTCAGTCCGGGGCGCAACGGGGAGCTGTTTTTT. The rearrangement joins TRBV30 to TRBJ2-2, with D possibly being TRBD1 or TRBD2 (5 bases each). There are 16 residues in the CDR3. Germline V gives CDR1 GTSNPN, CDR2 SVGIG (reference sequence). With 4 bases removed from V and 7 bases from J, the gap between germline ends came to 22 bases.